The clone carrying this TCR beta chain was counted at least ten times. These data belong to a study of human T cells and chemical hapten exposure. Study background: Alopecia areata, totalis or universalis was found in mostly female patients.

For the library, individual cDNA molecules each received unique molecular identifiers. In the original analysis: Sample-level TCR yields exhibited a median of approximately 88,000, with a range of roughly 20,000 to 750,000. One entry per CDR3 protein results from TCRdb running MiXCR on the RACE reads. The V and J calls reflect TCRdb's pipeline rather than the authors' work. The sample comprises fewer than 400,000 distinct CDR3 sequences, about 7% of which are singletons, and approximately 8% rests with the top ten. V lost 1 base, J lost 6 bases, and 7 bases lay in between. The germline CDR1 and CDR2 sequences are SEHNR and FQNEAQ (reference sequence). The CDR3 totals 13 residues. Time point defined: patch test 1, 2 weeks after DPC sensitization. Treatment given: therapeutic diphenylcyclopropenone sensitization with weekly scalp DPC. Participating donors were patients with alopecia, aged 18 to 70 years, considered appropriate candidates for DPC.

Here the sequenced sample was whole blood, taken in connection with sensitization to the hapten diphenylcyclopropenone (DPC). The chain recombines TRBV7-9 with TRBJ2-1; no clear D. The sequence was obtained from a woman between 18 and 29 years old with alopecia areata. Some clones in this sample may be carry-over from other donors' samples. CDR3 loop: CASSLGPGNEQFF. In DNA form, the CDR3 reads TGTGCCAGCAGCTTAGGACCGGGCAATGAGCAGTTCTTC.